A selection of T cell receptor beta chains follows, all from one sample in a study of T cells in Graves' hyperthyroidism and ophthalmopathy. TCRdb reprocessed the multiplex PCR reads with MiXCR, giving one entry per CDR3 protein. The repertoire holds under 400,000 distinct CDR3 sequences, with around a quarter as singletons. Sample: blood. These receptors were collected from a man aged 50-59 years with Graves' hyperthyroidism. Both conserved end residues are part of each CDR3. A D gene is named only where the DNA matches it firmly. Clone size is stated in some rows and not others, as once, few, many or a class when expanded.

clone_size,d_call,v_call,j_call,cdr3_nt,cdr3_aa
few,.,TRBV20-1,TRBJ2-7,TGCAGTGCTGAACTCTACTACGAGCAGTACTTC,CSAELYYEQYF
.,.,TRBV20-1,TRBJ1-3,TGCAGTGCTAGAGCAGGGGAAGGACGAGTCGGAAACACCATATATTTT,CSARAGEGRVGNTIYF
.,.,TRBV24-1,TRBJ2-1,TGTGCCACCAGTCTCACTGGGGCAGCTAAGCAGTTCTTC,CATSLTGAAKQFF
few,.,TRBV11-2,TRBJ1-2,TGTGCCAGCAGCTTACATGGGGAAAATGGCTACACCTTC,CASSLHGENGYTF
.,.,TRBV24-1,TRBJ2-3,TGTGCCACCAGCGCGGACTACTCTAGCACAGATACGCAGTATTTT,CATSADYSSTDTQYF
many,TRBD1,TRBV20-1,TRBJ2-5,TGCAGTGCTGCGGACAGGGGGGACGGGGAGACCCAGTACTTC,CSAADRGDGETQYF
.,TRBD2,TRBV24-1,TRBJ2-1,TGTGCCACCAGTGACCAAAGCGGGAGCTCCTACAATGAGCAGTTCTTC,CATSDQSGSSYNEQFF
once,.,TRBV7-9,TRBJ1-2,TGTGCCAGCACACAGGGACTCTCCTATGGCTACACCTTC,CASTQGLSYGYTF
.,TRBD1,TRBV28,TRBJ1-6,TGTGCCAGCAGTTTATTCGGACAGGCGGCTTCACCCCTCCACTTT,CASSLFGQAASPLHF
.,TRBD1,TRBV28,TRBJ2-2,TGTGCCAGCAGTTTATTGGCCGGGACAGGGGTGGTCGGGGAGCTGTTTTTT,CASSLLAGTGVVGELFF
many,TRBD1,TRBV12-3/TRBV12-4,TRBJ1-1,TGTGCCAGCAGTTTTGGGGACAGGGGTGGGACTGAAGCTTTCTTT,CASSFGDRGGTEAFF
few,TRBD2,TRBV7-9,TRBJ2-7,TGTGCCAGCAGCCCCGGAGTAGCGGGAAGGTACGAGCAGTACTTC,CASSPGVAGRYEQYF
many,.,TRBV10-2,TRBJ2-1,TGCGCCAGCAGTTCTGACTCTATTAGCGATGAGCAGTTCTTC,CASSSDSISDEQFF
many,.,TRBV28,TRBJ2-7,TGTGCCAGCAGTTCCCGACAGGACAGCTCCTACGAGCAGTACTTC,CASSSRQDSSYEQYF
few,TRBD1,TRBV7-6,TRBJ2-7,TGTGCCAGCAGCCGAGACAGGGGGCTTCTGGTGCAGTACTTC,CASSRDRGLLVQYF
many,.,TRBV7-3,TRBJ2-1,TGTGCCAGCAGCTTATGGCAAGGAGTAGCGAATGAGCAGTTCTTC,CASSLWQGVANEQFF
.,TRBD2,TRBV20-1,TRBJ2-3,TGCAGTGCTAGAGATTTGCGGGGGGCAGGCACAGATACGCAGTATTTT,CSARDLRGAGTDTQYF
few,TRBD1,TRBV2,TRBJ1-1,TGTGCCAGCAAGGGACAGGGAGGAGGGTGGACTGAAGCTTTCTTT,CASKGQGGGWTEAFF
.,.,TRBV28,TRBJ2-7,TGTGCCAGCAGCCAGGGACTCCCTGGGGAGCAGTACTTC,CASSQGLPGEQYF
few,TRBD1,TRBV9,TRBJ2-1,TGTGCCAGCAGCGTTACTGACAGGGAGTATGAGCAGTTCTTC,CASSVTDREYEQFF
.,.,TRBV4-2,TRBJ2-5,TGTGCCAGCAGCCAAGATCTCGTGGAGACCCAGTACTTC,CASSQDLVETQYF
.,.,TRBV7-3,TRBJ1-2,TGTGCCAGCAGCCCCTACGGCCTCTATGGCTACACCTTC,CASSPYGLYGYTF
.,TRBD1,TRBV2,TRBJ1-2,TGTGCCAGCAGTGTAAGCAGGGGGCTCGCTGGCTACACCTTC,CASSVSRGLAGYTF
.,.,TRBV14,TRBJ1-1,TGTGCCAGCAGCCAAGGGAGGGGCGCGGGTGAAGCTTTCTTT,CASSQGRGAGEAFF
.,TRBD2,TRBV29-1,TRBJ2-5,TGCAGCGTTGAGTCGGGAGGGGAGACCCAGTACTTC,CSVESGGETQYF
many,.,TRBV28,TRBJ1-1,TGTGCCAGCAGTCCCCTCGGGGCACGGAACACTGAAGCTTTCTTT,CASSPLGARNTEAFF
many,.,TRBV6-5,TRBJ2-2,TGTGCCAGCAGTTACCGGACAGCGAACACCGGGGAGCTGTTTTTT,CASSYRTANTGELFF
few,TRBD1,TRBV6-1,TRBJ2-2,TGTGCCAGCAGTGAGGAAGTAGTTGGGACAGCCAACACCGGGGAGCTGTTTTTT,CASSEEVVGTANTGELFF
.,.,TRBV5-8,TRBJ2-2,TGTGCCAGCAGCCGAGAAAGGGTAGGGAGCACCGGGGAGCTGTTTTTT,CASSRERVGSTGELFF
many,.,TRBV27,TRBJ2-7,TGTGCCAGCAGTTCGGACGCCGCCAGCCGCTACGAGCAGTACTTC,CASSSDAASRYEQYF
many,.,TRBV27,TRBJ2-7,TGTGCCAGCAGTTTATCAGGGGGGACCCGCTCCTACGAGCAGTACTTC,CASSLSGGTRSYEQYF
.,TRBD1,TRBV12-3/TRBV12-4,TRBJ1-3,TGTGCCAGCAGGGGGAGGGACAGCTCTGGAAACACCATATATTTT,CASRGRDSSGNTIYF
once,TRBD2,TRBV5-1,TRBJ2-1,TGCGCCAGCAGCCCTCGGGCTAGCGGGAGGTACAATGAGCAGTTCTTC,CASSPRASGRYNEQFF
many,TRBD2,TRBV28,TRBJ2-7,TGTGCCAGCATCGCACTAGCGGGAGGATACTACGAGCAGTACTTC,CASIALAGGYYEQYF
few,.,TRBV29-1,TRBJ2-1,TGCAGCGCTGGACAAGGATCCTACAATGAGCAGTTCTTC,CSAGQGSYNEQFF
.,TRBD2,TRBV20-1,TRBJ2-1,TGCAGTGCTAGCCAGCCGCGAAGCGGGAGGGAGCAGTTCTTC,CSASQPRSGREQFF
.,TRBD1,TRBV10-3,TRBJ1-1,TGTGCCATCAGTGAGTCGACTCTTCGGGACAGGGGGGGGACTGAAGCTTTCTTT,CAISESTLRDRGGTEAFF
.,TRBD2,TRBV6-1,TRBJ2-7,TGTGCCAGCAGTGAAGCGCTTACCACTAGCGGCCCCTACGAGCAGTACTTC,CASSEALTTSGPYEQYF
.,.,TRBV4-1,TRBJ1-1,TGCGCCAGCAGCCAAGGGGTTTCCCCTGAAGCTTTCTTT,CASSQGVSPEAFF
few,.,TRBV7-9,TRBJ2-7,TGTGCCAGCAGTTTACATTCCTTGGAGCAGTACTTC,CASSLHSLEQYF
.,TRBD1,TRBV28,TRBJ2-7,TGTGCCAGCACCAGGACAGGGGATACGTACGAGCAGTACTTC,CASTRTGDTYEQYF
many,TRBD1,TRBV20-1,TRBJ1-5,TGCAGTGTTCCGGGACAGGGTGTGGGGCAGCCCCAGCATTTT,CSVPGQGVGQPQHF
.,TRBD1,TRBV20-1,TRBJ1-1,TGCAGTGCACCCCCCGGGACAGGGGGCAACACTGAAGCTTTCTTT,CSAPPGTGGNTEAFF
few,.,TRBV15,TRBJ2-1,TGTGCCACCAGCAGAGATCTTGGAGATGAGCAGTTCTTC,CATSRDLGDEQFF
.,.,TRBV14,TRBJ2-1,TGTGCCAGCAGCCGAGATGTCGTCGGGACCTACAATGAGCAGTTCTTC,CASSRDVVGTYNEQFF
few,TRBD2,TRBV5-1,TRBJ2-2,TGCGCCAGCAGATTGGGGACTAGCGGGACCGGGGAGCTGTTTTTT,CASRLGTSGTGELFF
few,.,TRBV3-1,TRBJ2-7,TGTGCCAGCAGCCAAGGAGGGGTCCACTCCTACGAGCAGTACTTC,CASSQGGVHSYEQYF
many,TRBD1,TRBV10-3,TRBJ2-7,TGTGCCATCAGCGGACAGGAAAGCTCCTACGAGCAGTACTTC,CAISGQESSYEQYF
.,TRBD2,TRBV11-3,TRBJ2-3,TGTGCCAGCAGCCCTCTAGCGGGATGGTTAGATACGCAGTATTTT,CASSPLAGWLDTQYF
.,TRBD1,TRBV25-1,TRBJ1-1,TGTGCCAGCAGTGTTGGGGACAGGCCCCCCACTGAAGCTTTCTTT,CASSVGDRPPTEAFF
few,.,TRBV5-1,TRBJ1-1,TGCGCCAGCAGCTTAAAAACAGGTCAGGTCACTGAAGCTTTCTTT,CASSLKTGQVTEAFF
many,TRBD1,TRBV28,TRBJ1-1,TGTGCCAGTTTAACAGGGGAGAACACTGAAGCTTTCTTT,CASLTGENTEAFF
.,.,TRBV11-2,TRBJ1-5,TGTGCCAGCAGCTTAGGCTTGTCGGGGTATATCGGCAATCAGCCCCAGCATTTT,CASSLGLSGYIGNQPQHF